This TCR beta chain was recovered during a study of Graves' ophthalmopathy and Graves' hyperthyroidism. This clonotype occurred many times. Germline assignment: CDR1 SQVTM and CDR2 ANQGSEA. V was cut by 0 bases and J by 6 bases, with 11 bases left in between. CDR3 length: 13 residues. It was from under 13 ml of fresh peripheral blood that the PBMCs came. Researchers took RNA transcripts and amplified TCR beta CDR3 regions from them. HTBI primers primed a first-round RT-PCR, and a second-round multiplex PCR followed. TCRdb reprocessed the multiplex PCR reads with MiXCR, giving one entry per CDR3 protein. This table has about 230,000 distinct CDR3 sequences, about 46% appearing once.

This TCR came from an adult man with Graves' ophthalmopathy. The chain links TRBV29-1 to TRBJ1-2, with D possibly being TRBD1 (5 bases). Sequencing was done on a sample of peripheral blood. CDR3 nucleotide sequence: TGCAGCGTTGAAGATCCCAGGGTGGATGGCTACACCTTC. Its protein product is CSVEDPRVDGYTF.